The following is a T cell receptor (beta chain) sequence with its context. The table lists this clonotype with a few counts. Its binding antigen is unknown. Base-call qualities are not available, and no considerably larger clone is one nucleotide away. Based on the germline V gene, the CDR1 and CDR2 sequences are MNHNS and SASEGT. The CDR3 spans 12 residues, from the cysteine through the phenylalanine. Just the 36-base CDR3 DNA is kept, in frame starting at base 1. V is clipped by 6 bases and J by 3 bases, and the sequence between their germline boundaries is 8 bases long. In light of the paper, this sample's treatment or condition label describes: in vitro stimulation with specific CMV peptide epitopes to enrich CMV-specific T cells. The record originates from a study of T cell repertoires in cytomegalovirus infection (dated by TCRdb to the late 2010s). In the study overall: Alongside well-studied HLA-B-restricted epitopes, the peptide stimulations were aimed at recently identified HLA-C-restricted CMV epitopes, whose presentation resists viral immunomodulation. Because public TCR beta signatures pointed to carriage of CMV infection together with the matching HLA type, the HLA type of each donor mattered for the analysis. What the authors observed across the whole study: In the ex vivo response, HLA-C-restricted CMV-specific TCR beta clonotypes were dominant, and in two of eight donors the single most frequent clonotype came from this HLA-C-restricted group. Carriers of CMV infection plus the relevant HLA type were discriminated by the cumulative frequency of public TCR beta family members in the study cohort and in an independent roughly 400-donor cohort.

TCRdb records Illumina HiSeq 1500 as the sequencer. TCRdb trimmed the raw reads at Q25, called clones with MiXCR and kept productive beta chains. Under each unique CDR3 protein, matching rows form one entry showing the most common genes and DNA. The sample data list 550,000 to 850,000 distinct CDR3 sequences, and around a third of these were observed just once. The ten largest make up about 20% of the sample. The material sequenced was cultured PBMCs, taken from culture after CMV antigen stimulation. The rearrangement joined TRBV6-1 to TRBJ1-1; the D gene is not confidently resolved. This sequence originates from a human donor in good health (CMV status not recorded). Some clones in this sample may be carry-over from other donors' samples. The nucleotide sequence is given as TGTGCCAGCAGACGGTGGGACACTGAAGCTTTCTTT. Translation gives CASRRWDTEAFF.